These T cell receptor beta chains were read from a single sample in a study of Ad26.COV2.S vaccination and SARS-CoV-2 variants. Assay used: immunoSEQ multiplex PCR; TCRdb lists only in-frame clones, some missing. The sample lists about 260,000 clones; around nine tenths were seen once. Sequences were derived from peripheral blood, sampled in a trial of Ad26.COV2.S vaccine versus placebo. The receptors derive from a person between 18 and 59 years old who received the Ad26.COV2.S COVID-19 vaccine or a placebo. Both conserved end residues are part of each CDR3. The D gene is left open where the match is weak. Size tells how often a clone was seen (once, few, many) or the class of an expanded clone, and some rows leave it out.

>TRBJ1-1|TRBV7-9|.|TRBD1
CASSERDRRTEAFF
TGTGCCAGCAGCGAGCGGGACAGGCGCACTGAAGCTTTCTTT
>TRBJ1-1|TRBV3-1/TRBV3-2|few|.
CASSQASRQLFMNTEAFF
TGTGCCAGCAGCCAAGCGTCCAGGCAATTATTCATGAACACTGAAGCTTTCTTT
>TRBJ1-1|TRBV27|few|.
CASSFYGINTEAFF
TGTGCCAGCAGTTTCTATGGGATAAACACTGAAGCTTTCTTT
>TRBJ1-2|TRBV29-1|.|.
CSALRGGGYTF
TGCAGCGCCCTACGGGGAGGTGGCTACACCTTC
>TRBJ2-5|TRBV27|.|TRBD1
CASHEGTGPVKTQYF
TGTGCCAGCCATGAGGGGACAGGGCCAGTAAAGACCCAGTACTTC
>TRBJ1-1|TRBV7-2|.|.
CASSFKQGENTEAFF
TGTGCCAGCAGCTTTAAACAGGGCGAGAACACTGAAGCTTTCTTT
>TRBJ1-2|TRBV6-2/TRBV6-3|.|TRBD1
CASSPDRGRYGYTF
TGTGCCAGCAGCCCCGACAGGGGTCGATATGGCTACACCTTC
>TRBJ1-5|TRBV6-6|once|.
CASSRYNNQPQHF
TGTGCCAGCAGTAGGTACAACAATCAGCCCCAGCATTTT
>TRBJ2-3|TRBV3-1/TRBV3-2|.|TRBD1
CASSRPLQGARTDTQYF
TGTGCCAGCAGCCGACCACTACAGGGGGCGCGGACAGATACGCAGTATTTT
>TRBJ2-3|TRBV4-1|.|TRBD2
CASSQDWRGATDTQYF
TGCGCCAGCAGCCAAGATTGGCGGGGGGCGACAGATACGCAGTATTTT
>TRBJ2-5|TRBV11-3|.|.
CASSLTAGPWETQYF
TGTGCCAGCAGCTTAACGGCGGGACCCTGGGAGACCCAGTACTTC
>TRBJ1-2|TRBV5-5|.|.
CASSIRQPGPNYGYTF
TGTGCCAGCAGCATACGACAACCGGGACCTAACTATGGCTACACCTTC
>TRBJ2-4|TRBV28|once|.
CASSPTGLAKNIQYF
TGTGCCAGCAGTCCAACAGGGCTGGCCAAAAACATTCAGTACTTC
>TRBJ2-2|TRBV30|.|TRBD1
CAWSVTRTGPGELFF
TGTGCCTGGAGTGTAACGCGGACAGGGCCCGGGGAGCTGTTTTTT
>TRBJ1-2|TRBV5-4|.|TRBD1
CASSLGGGRGYGYTF
TGTGCCAGCAGCTTGGGAGGGGGCAGGGGCTATGGCTACACCTTC
>TRBJ1-5|TRBV27|.|.
CASSRQYSNQPQHF
TGTGCCAGCAGTCGACAGTATAGCAATCAGCCCCAGCATTTT
>TRBJ2-1|TRBV27|.|TRBD2
CASSLTRGRLAGGYNEQFF
TGTGCCAGCAGTTTAACTCGTGGGAGACTAGCGGGGGGGTACAATGAGCAGTTCTTC
>TRBJ2-1|TRBV11-2|.|.
CASSGDWSKDNEQFF
TGTGCCAGCAGCGGCGACTGGTCTAAAGACAATGAGCAGTTCTTC
>TRBJ1-5|TRBV7-9|.|.
CASSLAGALSNQPQHF
TGTGCCAGCAGCTTAGCGGGGGCCCTGAGCAATCAGCCCCAGCATTTT
>TRBJ2-3|TRBV13|.|.
CASSLRTAVTDTQYF
TGTGCCAGCAGCTTAAGGACAGCGGTCACAGATACGCAGTATTTT
>TRBJ2-1|TRBV28|.|.
CASSFPTGSYNEQFF
TGTGCCAGCAGTTTTCCAACGGGCTCCTACAATGAGCAGTTCTTC
>TRBJ2-1|TRBV6-5|.|TRBD1
CASSLDRGVYNEQFF
TGTGCCAGCAGTCTGGACAGGGGGGTCTACAATGAGCAGTTCTTC
>TRBJ2-7|TRBV7-8|.|.
CASSLGGHEQYF
TGTGCCAGCAGCTTAGGAGGGCACGAGCAGTACTTC
>TRBJ1-2|TRBV10-3|.|.
CAISESGAVALYGYTF
TGTGCCATCAGTGAGTCGGGGGCAGTAGCGCTCTATGGCTACACCTTC
>TRBJ1-2|TRBV18|.|TRBD1
CASSPTSGGGYTF
TGTGCCAGCTCACCCACGTCAGGGGGTGGCTACACCTTC
>TRBJ2-1|TRBV7-9|.|.
CASSYGNYNEQFF
TGTGCCAGCAGCTACGGGAATTACAATGAGCAGTTCTTC
>TRBJ2-2|TRBV12-3/TRBV12-4|.|.
CASSLADGWPLFF
TGTGCCAGCAGTTTAGCCGATGGATGGCCGCTGTTTTTT
>TRBJ2-7|TRBV18|.|.
CASTELGPLYEQYF
TGTGCCAGCACAGAACTAGGCCCCCTCTACGAGCAGTACTTC
>TRBJ2-5|TRBV3-1/TRBV3-2|.|TRBD2
CASTRLAGSQETQYF
TGTGCCAGCACCCGACTAGCGGGTTCCCAAGAGACCCAGTACTTC
>TRBJ1-2|TRBV4-3|once|.
CASSPTAQGGYGYTF
TGCGCCAGCAGCCCCACGGCCCAGGGCGGCTATGGCTACACCTTC
>TRBJ1-1|TRBV25-1|once|TRBD1
CASSYGTVMNTEAFF
TGTGCCAGCAGTTACGGGACAGTCATGAACACTGAAGCTTTCTTT
>TRBJ2-5|TRBV7-3|.|TRBD1
CASSLGRTGQETQYF
TGTGCCAGCAGCCTAGGTAGGACAGGACAAGAGACCCAGTACTTC
>TRBJ2-3|TRBV5-1|.|TRBD2
CASSSSGRGTDTQYF
TGCGCCAGCAGCTCTAGCGGGAGAGGAACAGATACGCAGTATTTT
>TRBJ2-1|TRBV9|.|.
CASSVGLTGDSEQFF
TGTGCCAGCAGCGTAGGACTAACAGGTGACAGTGAGCAGTTCTTC
>TRBJ1-4|TRBV9|few|.
CASSVAGPPNEKLFF
TGTGCCAGCAGCGTAGCGGGACCCCCTAATGAAAAACTGTTTTTT
>TRBJ2-3|TRBV19|.|.
CASSMTGAAVTDTQYF
TGTGCCAGTAGTATGACGGGTGCGGCGGTCACAGATACGCAGTATTTT
>TRBJ2-1|TRBV14|.|.
CASSQGRWGGEQFF
TGTGCCAGCAGCCAAGGGAGATGGGGAGGTGAGCAGTTCTTC
>TRBJ2-2|TRBV7-9|.|.
CASSLDGEANTGELFF
TGTGCCAGCAGCTTAGATGGGGAGGCCAACACCGGGGAGCTGTTTTTT
>TRBJ2-1|TRBV5-4|.|TRBD2
CASSLPQPSGGVEQFF
TGTGCCAGCAGCTTACCCCAGCCTAGCGGGGGGGTTGAGCAGTTCTTC
>TRBJ2-4|TRBV5-1|.|TRBD2
CASSLLAGVAKNIQYF
TGCGCCAGCAGCTTACTAGCGGGGGTAGCCAAAAACATTCAGTACTTC
>TRBJ1-1|TRBV27|.|TRBD1
CASSLPLAGGGTEAFF
TGTGCCAGCAGTTTACCCCTCGCAGGGGGCGGCACTGAAGCTTTCTTT
>TRBJ1-3|TRBV19|.|TRBD1
CASTPTGTGRGGNTIYF
TGTGCCAGTACCCCAACCGGGACAGGGAGAGGTGGAAACACCATATATTTT
>TRBJ1-3|TRBV9|.|.
CASSVGWGRSGNTIYF
TGTGCCAGCAGCGTTGGCTGGGGGCGGTCTGGAAACACCATATATTTT
>TRBJ1-1|TRBV4-3|.|.
CASSQDTPAGLGMNTEAFF
TGCGCCAGCAGCCAAGATACACCTGCAGGGTTGGGGATGAACACTGAAGCTTTCTTT
>TRBJ1-2|TRBV7-9|.|.
CASSSPLSHGYTF
TGTGCCAGCAGCTCACCCTTATCCCACGGCTACACCTTC
>TRBJ1-1|TRBV6-6|.|TRBD1
CASILQGGDTEAFF
TGTGCCAGCATCCTCCAGGGGGGGGACACTGAAGCTTTCTTT
>TRBJ2-2|TRBV4-3|.|TRBD1
CASRQWGYRDRAGELFF
TGCGCCAGCAGACAGTGGGGATACAGGGACAGGGCCGGGGAGCTGTTTTTT
>TRBJ1-5|TRBV27|many|.
CASSLSLGPSNQPQHF
TGTGCCAGCAGTTTATCGTTGGGGCCCAGCAATCAGCCCCAGCATTTT
>TRBJ2-3|TRBV19|once|.
CASSLGGGTDTQYF
TGTGCCAGTAGCCTCGGGGGAGGAACAGATACGCAGTATTTT
>TRBJ1-1|TRBV4-2|.|.
CASSQDLGGGTEAFF
TGTGCCAGCAGCCAAGATCTTGGGGGGGGGACTGAAGCTTTCTTT
>TRBJ2-5|TRBV11-1|.|TRBD1
CASSSGQGSVETQYF
TGTGCCAGCAGCTCGGGACAGGGGAGCGTCGAGACCCAGTACTTC
>TRBJ2-5|TRBV4-2|few|TRBD2
CASSQRVAGVQETQYF
TGTGCCAGCAGCCAAAGGGTAGCGGGTGTACAAGAGACCCAGTACTTC
>TRBJ1-1|TRBV7-9|once|.
CASSLAGSHEAFF
TGTGCCAGCAGCTTAGCGGGCAGTCATGAAGCTTTCTTT
>TRBJ1-6|TRBV5-6|few|TRBD1
CASSLADRGFYNSPLHF
TGTGCCAGCAGCTTGGCCGACAGGGGGTTTTATAATTCACCCCTCCACTTT
>TRBJ1-4|TRBV27|.|.
CASRQNQATNEKLFF
TGTGCCAGCAGACAAAATCAGGCAACTAATGAAAAACTGTTTTTT